Presented here are 6 T cell receptor beta chains from one specimen sequenced in a study of OX40 agonist ivuxolimab in advanced cancers. The protocol used for the library was the immunoSEQ multiplex PCR assay. TCRdb limited this immuneACCESS table to in-frame rearrangements with V and J called. A share of clones is missing; checked studies link under half to unresolved V genes, and the rest is unexplained. The sample profile shows around 60,000 clones; approximately 90% of them were found once. The ten largest clones add up to roughly 18% of the sample. The sequencing here drew on CD4+ or CD8+ T cells sorted from blood, taken in a trial of the OX40 agonist ivuxolimab. These receptors came from an adult with an advanced solid tumor such as melanoma, head and neck, liver or kidney cancer.

The V call is TRBV7-6, the J call TRBJ1-5; D is unclear. Trimming stripped 2 bases from V and 4 bases from J, with 6 bases between. This CDR3 has 13 amino acids. From germline, CDR1 is SGHVS and CDR2 FNYEAQ. The CDR3 DNA is TGTGCCAGCAGCTTAACCCTTAATCAGCCCCAGCATTTT. Protein product: CASSLTLNQPQHF.

The rearrangement links TRBV10-1 to TRBJ2-1; TRBD2 matches at 14 bases. The ends lost 1 base at V and 3 bases at J; junction bases unmatched: 5. CDR1 WNHNN and CDR2 SYGVQD come from the germline V gene (reference sequence). The CDR3 covers 18 residues. The CDR3: CASSEWGLAGASYNEQFF. DNA for the CDR3: TGCGCCAGCAGTGAGTGGGGACTAGCGGGAGCGAGCTACAATGAGCAGTTCTTC.

The chain links TRBV5-6 to TRBJ1-2; the match to TRBD1 covers 7 bases. V gave up 9 bases and J gave up 1 base; unmatched junction bases: 6. Germline CDR1 reads SGHDT; CDR2 reads YYEEEE. The CDR3 loop spans 13 amino acids. This chain's CDR3 is CATHRGGNYGYTF. The DNA of the CDR3 is TGTGCCACCCACAGGGGAGGTAACTATGGCTACACCTTC.

The V gene is TRBV5-1, the J gene TRBJ2-1; no definite D call. The CDR3 is made up of 13 amino acids. CDR1 is SGHRS, CDR2 YFSETQ, per germline. Trimming cost V 4 bases and J 8 bases, with 13 bases left between them. DNA for the CDR3: TGCGCCAGCAGCCCCGGCGGTGGGGATGAGCAGTTCTTC. The encoded protein is CASSPGGGDEQFF.

The chain couples TRBV28 to TRBJ2-2, with D possibly being TRBD2 (5 bases). This CDR3 is 16 amino acids long. Trimming shortened V by 2 bases and J by 5 bases, and 15 bases separated the two germline ends. From germline, CDR1 is MDHEN and CDR2 SYDVKM. Here the CDR3 reads CASSLQADPDTGELFF. The CDR3 bases are TGTGCCAGCAGTTTACAAGCGGACCCGGATACCGGGGAGCTGTTTTTT.

This chain joins TRBV5-4 and TRBJ1-2; no definite D call. Trimming pared 0 bases from V and 3 bases from J, leaving 9 bases between. This CDR3 region has 14 residues. Germline V gene sequence: CDR1 SGHNT, CDR2 YYREEE (reference sequence). CDR3 nucleotide sequence: TGTGCCAGCAGCTTGGGTCCAGACGACTATGGCTACACCTTC. This encodes CASSLGPDDYGYTF. The full variable domain, completed using reference TRBV5-4 and TRBJ1-2, is ETGVTQSPTHLIKTRGQQVTLRCSSQSGHNTVSWYQQALGQGPQFIFQYYREEENGRGNFPPRFSGLQFPNYSSELNVNALELDDSALYLCASSLGPDDYGYTFGSGTRLTVV.